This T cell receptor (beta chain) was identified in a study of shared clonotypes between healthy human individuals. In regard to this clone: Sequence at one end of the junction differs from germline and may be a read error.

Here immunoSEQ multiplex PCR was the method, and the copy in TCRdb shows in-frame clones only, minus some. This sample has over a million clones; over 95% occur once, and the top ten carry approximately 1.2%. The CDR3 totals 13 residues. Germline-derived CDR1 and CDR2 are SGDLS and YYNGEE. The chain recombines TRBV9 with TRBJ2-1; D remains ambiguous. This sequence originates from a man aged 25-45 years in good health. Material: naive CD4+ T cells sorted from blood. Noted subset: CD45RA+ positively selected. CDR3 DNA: TGTGCCAGCAGCGTTTCAGAAAACAATGGGCAGTTCTTC. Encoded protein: CASSVSENNGQFF.